This T cell receptor beta chain emerged from a study of metastatic and nonmetastatic thyroid tumors. TCRdb re-called clones from the PCR reads using MiXCR. The table records just over 70,000 clones, roughly 18% of them present only once. CDR1 and CDR2 from the germline V gene are SGHVS and FNYEAQ. The CDR3 is made up of 17 amino acids. Germline trimming cut 5 bases from V and 6 bases from J; bases unmatched to any gene: 14. This clone has only one observation. All patients were untreated before thyroid surgery. The source is a female donor with papillary thyroid cancer or a benign thyroid nodule (not recorded which). Some clones in this sample may be carry-over from other donors' samples. The chain is built from TRBV7-6 and TRBJ2-1, with 9 bases fitting TRBD2. Material for sequencing was blood. The CDR3 spells CASSPLREGPLLNEQFF. The DNA for the CDR3 is TGTGCCAGCAGCCCCCTGCGGGAGGGCCCTCTTCTCAATGAGCAGTTCTTC.